This T cell receptor beta chain was captured in a study of cytomegalovirus exposure and HLA in healthy donors. Study conclusions and caveats: Presence/absence analyses assumed roughly uniform sequencing depth across donors.

Primers: 60 Vbeta forward and 13 Jbeta reverse. This table comes from immunoSEQ multiplex PCR, and its TCRdb copy is limited to in-frame clones, with some not included. Among roughly 190,000 clones listed, about 85% were seen once. Trimming removed 0 bases from V and 5 bases from J; junction bases left unmatched: 3. The CDR3 is 16 residues long. Germline CDR1 reads LGHNA; CDR2 reads YNFKEQ. A remark on this clone: Its cognate antigen is unknown.

The chain employs TRBV4-2 and TRBJ2-2; 10 nucleotides align to TRBD2. The specimen was PBMCs. This receptor was taken from a man aged 45-60 years in good health and CMV-seronegative. The CDR3 DNA reads as TGTGCCAGCAGCCAAGAACTAGCGGGGCCAACCGGGGAGCTGTTTTTT. Translation gives CASSQELAGPTGELFF.